This TCR beta chain originates from a study of shared clonotypes between healthy human individuals. As for the study in general: Donors consisted of a couple of women and a few men between 18 and 49.

The table came from immunoSEQ multiplex PCR; TCRdb's copy has only in-frame clones and leaves some out. The top ten hold 0.37% of the sample, which has roughly 2,300,000 clones, under 95% seen once. General study results and limits: An effect of sequencing depth on clonotype sharing among donors was expected.

Trimming cost V 1 base and J 5 bases, with 14 bases left between them. Per the germline V gene, CDR1 is SGHVS and CDR2 is FNYEAQ. The CDR3 has 15 amino acids. Concerning this clone: The target antigen is unknown.

The chain employs TRBV7-6 and TRBJ2-5; tentative D call: TRBD2 (5 bases). Sequencing input: naive CD4+ T cells from PBMCs. The subset was: CD45RA+ positively selected. This receptor was taken from a young man in good health. Some clones in this sample may be carry-over from other donors' samples. This CDR3 is CASSLDWARGETQYF. CDR3 sequence (DNA): TGTGCCAGCAGCTTAGATTGGGCCCGAGGGGAGACCCAGTACTTC.